This entry lists 15 T cell receptor beta chains sequenced from one sample in a study of T cells in Graves' hyperthyroidism and ophthalmopathy. Using RNA transcripts as the source, TCR beta CDR3 regions were amplified. A first-round RT-PCR of the TCR CDR3 used the HTBI primer set. TCRdb processed the multiplex PCR reads anew with MiXCR; each CDR3 protein has one entry. The repertoire holds about 600,000 distinct CDR3 sequences, more than 14% seen once, with under 15% in the top ten. The sequencing sample was made of blood. Every receptor here comes from a woman between 50 and 59 years old with Graves' ophthalmopathy.

The gene calls are TRBV4-3 and TRBJ2-6; 7 nucleotides align to TRBD1. The CDR3 runs 17 residues. Looked up from germline, CDR1 is LGHNA and CDR2 is YSLEER. V gave up 3 bases and J gave up 1 base; unmatched junction bases: 6. The CDR3 coding sequence is TGCGCCAGCAGCCATGTATACAGGGGTTCTGGGGCCAACGTCCTGACTTTC. Protein: CASSHVYRGSGANVLTF.

This clonotype was detected a few times. This chain connects TRBV9 to TRBJ2-2; D is perhaps TRBD2 (6 bases). In germline, CDR1 is SGDLS, CDR2 YYNGEE. The CDR3 length is 17 residues. V lost 4 bases and J 0 bases, leaving 16 bases between the germline ends. CDR3 nucleotides: TGTGCCAGCAGCCCTCGCGCCGCGGGGTCGAACACCGGGGAGCTGTTTTTT. Protein product: CASSPRAAGSNTGELFF.

This clonotype was recorded at least ten times. The chain joins TRBV20-1 to TRBJ2-3; 11 nucleotides agree with TRBD2. The V and J ends lost 5 bases and 4 bases, in that order; junction bases with no gene match: 5. Germline values: CDR1 DFQATT, CDR2 SNEGSKA (reference sequence). CDR3 length: 14 residues. DNA of the CDR3: TGCAGTGCTTATAGCGGGAGGGCGGCAGATACGCAGTATTTT. This encodes CSAYSGRAADTQYF.

This clonotype came up many times. The V gene is TRBV28, the J gene TRBJ2-7, with 7 bases identical to TRBD2. The germline gives CDR1 MDHEN, CDR2 SYDVKM. J gave up 3 bases and V 3 bases, and 23 bases lay outside the gene matches. This CDR3 spans 20 amino acids. The CDR3 region has the DNA TGTGCCAGCAGTTTCATTCAGGGCCAGGACATAAGGACTAGTCTCTACGAGCAGTACTTC. Its translation is CASSFIQGQDIRTSLYEQYF.

This clonotype showed up many times. V and J are TRBV11-2 and TRBJ2-5; D ambiguous. The CDR3 loop spans 13 amino acids. In germline, CDR1 is SGHAT, CDR2 FQNNGV. Trimming removed 6 bases from V and 2 bases from J, with 10 bases in between. The CDR3 DNA follows: TGTGCCAGCAGTCTCTCAGCGCAAGAGACCCAGTACTTC. This gives the protein CASSLSAQETQYF. Drawing the rest from reference TRBV11-2 and TRBJ2-5, the complete variable domain is EAGVAQSPRYKIIEKRQSVAFWCNPISGHATLYWYQQILGQGPKLLIQFQNNGVVDDSQLPKDRFSAERLKGVDSTLKIQPAKLEDSAVYLCASSLSAQETQYFGPGTRLLVL.

This clonotype was seen ten or more times. The gene calls are TRBV18 and TRBJ1-1; no firm D call. Trimming pared 6 bases from V and 8 bases from J, leaving 10 bases between. The CDR3 consists of 11 residues. The germline CDR1 and CDR2 sequences are KGHSH and LQKENI. The CDR3 coding sequence is TGTGCCAGCTCCAACGGCGCGGAAGCTTTCTTT. Translation: CASSNGAEAFF.

This clonotype showed up many times. This chain connects TRBV27 to TRBJ2-1; D call uncertain. In germline, CDR1 is MNHEY, CDR2 SMNVEV (reference sequence). The CDR3 runs 13 residues. V was cut by 3 bases and J by 6 bases, with 9 bases left in between. The CDR3 nucleotides read TGTGCCAGCAGTTTGAGTCCTTTCAATGAGCAGTTCTTC. It codes for CASSLSPFNEQFF.

The V gene is TRBV19, the J gene TRBJ1-5; D remains unclear. Trimming left V 7 bases short and J 3 bases short, with 13 bases between. This CDR3 is built from 14 residues. Germline V gene data show CDR1 as LNHDA and CDR2 as SQIVND (reference sequence). DNA of the CDR3: TGTGCCAGTAAGGAACGGTTCGACAATCAGCCCCAGCATTTT. It translates to CASKERFDNQPQHF. Full variable domain (missing parts from reference TRBV19 and TRBJ1-5): DGGITQSPKYLFRKEGQNVTLSCEQNLNHDAMYWYRQDPGQGLRLIYYSQIVNDFQKGDIAEGYSVSREKKESFPLTVTSAQKNPTAFYLCASKERFDNQPQHFGDGTRLSIL.

CDR3 sequence: CASSLGLQFF. DNA of the CDR3: TGTGCCAGCAGTTTGGGTCTTCAGTTCTTC. The chain is built from TRBV7-9 and TRBJ2-1, with unresolved D. V was cut by 6 bases and J by 13 bases, with 10 bases left in between. CDR1 and CDR2 from the germline V gene are SEHNR and FQNEAQ (reference sequence). This CDR3 has 10 residues.

This clonotype was observed a few times. The chain recombines TRBV4-3 with TRBJ2-3; 11 positions agree with TRBD1. The CDR3 extends over 20 amino acids. Trimming took 2 bases from V and 3 from J; bases not matched to a gene: 16. CDR1 LGHNA and CDR2 YSLEER come from the germline V gene. CDR3 residues: CASSQRPRLRTGGSTDTQYF. As DNA, the CDR3 is TGCGCCAGCAGCCAACGACCTAGACTCAGGACAGGGGGCTCAACAGATACGCAGTATTTT.

This clonotype was picked up a small number of times. This chain's CDR3 is CATSLLAGETQYF. The CDR3 DNA sequence: TGTGCCACCAGCCTCCTAGCGGGAGAGACCCAGTACTTC. The J gene is TRBJ2-5, the V gene TRBV15; 8 bases align to TRBD2. CDR3 length: 13 residues. The trim removed 5 bases at V and 4 bases at J, leaving 3 bases unmatched. Looked up from germline, CDR1 is LNHNV and CDR2 is YYDKDF (reference sequence).

In its sample, this clonotype was seen a few times. The chain is built from TRBV19 and TRBJ2-1; TRBD2 matches at 14 bases. Germline lookup yields CDR1 LNHDA and CDR2 SQIVND (reference sequence). V was clipped by 6 bases and J by 0 bases; unmatched bases: 13. The CDR3 extends over 20 amino acids. The CDR3 loop reads CASSRFGGLAGDLSYNEQFF. CDR3 DNA: TGTGCCAGTAGCCGATTTGGGGGACTAGCGGGAGATCTCTCCTACAATGAGCAGTTCTTC.

The sample holds a few counts of this clonotype. The chain uses TRBV29-1 and TRBJ1-1; perhaps TRBD1 as D (6 bases). Germline CDR1 and CDR2: SQVTM and ANQGSEA. The CDR3 is 12 residues long. Trimming removed 7 bases at V and 0 bases at J, with 9 bases between. CDR3 DNA: TGCAGCGATGGACAGCTGAACACTGAAGCTTTCTTT. This translates into CSDGQLNTEAFF.

This clonotype was counted between two and nine times. V gene TRBV20-1 combines with J gene TRBJ1-5; the D gene is possibly TRBD1 (5 bases). This CDR3 is built from 14 residues. With 0 bases removed from V and 4 bases from J, the gap between germline ends came to 10 bases. Germline CDR1 DFQATT, CDR2 SNEGSKA (reference sequence). The DNA of the CDR3 is TGCAGTGCTAGAGACAGACAGACAAATCAGCCCCAGCATTTT. Protein product: CSARDRQTNQPQHF.

This clonotype appeared a few times. The chain has TRBV19 and TRBJ2-5; tentatively, D is TRBD1 (6 bases). V dropped 6 bases and J dropped 4 bases, with 18 bases sitting between them. This CDR3 contains 15 residues. Germline assignment: CDR1 LNHDA and CDR2 SQIVND (reference sequence). The CDR3 DNA reads TGTGCCAGTAGCTTGGGCTGGGGGCTAGGAGAGACCCAGTACTTC. Encoded protein: CASSLGWGLGETQYF.